The rows below give T cell receptor beta chains drawn from one sample of a study of T cell repertoires in cytomegalovirus infection. One entry per CDR3 protein results from TCRdb running MiXCR on the reads. Here the sample spans 310,000 or so distinct CDR3 sequences, 25% being singletons. Which antigens these TCRs recognize remains unknown. The specimen was cultured PBMCs, collected from culture after CMV antigen stimulation. Receptor source: a human donor in good health (CMV status not recorded). Some clones in this sample may be carry-over from other donors' samples. Both conserved end residues are part of each CDR3. The D gene is left open where the match is weak. The listing skips clone size in some rows; elsewhere it reads once, few, many or a size class.

J | size | D | V | CDR3 | DNA
TRBJ1-1 | . | TRBD1 | TRBV5-1 | CASSLTGQGLNTEAFF | TGCGCCAGCAGCTTAACCGGACAGGGATTGAACACTGAAGCTTTCTTT
TRBJ2-7 | few | TRBD1 | TRBV7-9 | CASSPQTGLYF | TGTGCCAGCAGCCCGCAGACAGGGCTGTACTTC
TRBJ2-7 | few | . | TRBV6-6 | CASSPGSTYEQYF | TGTGCCAGCAGCCCCGGGTCTACCTACGAGCAGTACTTC
TRBJ2-6 | few | . | TRBV14 | CASSQDFGDHVISGANVLTF | TGTGCCAGCAGCCAAGATTTTGGGGATCATGTTATCTCTGGGGCCAACGTCCTGACTTTC
TRBJ2-5 | few | . | TRBV28 | CASSPRSPGHQETQYF | TGTGCCAGCAGTCCCCGTAGTCCGGGACACCAAGAGACCCAGTACTTC
TRBJ2-5 | many | TRBD1 | TRBV28 | CASSPGQGITQYF | TGTGCCAGCAGTCCAGGACAGGGTATAACCCAGTACTTC
TRBJ2-3 | . | . | TRBV4-1 | CASSEQPPGTPSHVDTQYF | TGCGCCAGCAGCGAACAACCTCCCGGGACTCCCTCACATGTGGATACGCAGTATTTT
TRBJ2-4 | few | TRBD2 | TRBV6-8 | CASSRRDYRNIQYF | TGTGCCAGCAGTCGCCGGGACTATAGAAACATTCAGTACTTC
TRBJ1-1 | . | . | TRBV6-2/TRBV6-3 | CASSYSFQGWNTEAFF | TGTGCCAGCAGTTACTCGTTCCAGGGGTGGAACACTGAAGCTTTCTTT
TRBJ2-1 | few | . | TRBV19 | CASSIVGGRYNEQFF | TGTGCCAGTAGTATAGTAGGGGGAAGGTACAATGAGCAGTTCTTC
TRBJ2-7 | . | . | TRBV4-3 | CASSQEDSVNEQYF | TGCGCCAGCAGCCAAGAGGATAGCGTAAACGAGCAGTACTTC
TRBJ1-2 | few | TRBD1 | TRBV4-3 | CASSQDEQGAFGYTF | TGCGCCAGCAGCCAAGATGAGCAGGGGGCCTTTGGCTACACCTTC
TRBJ1-1 | few | TRBD1 | TRBV6-1 | CASSRGQTMNTEAFF | TGTGCCAGCAGTCGGGGACAGACCATGAACACTGAAGCTTTCTTT
TRBJ1-5 | . | . | TRBV5-6 | CASSSTGGNQPQHF | TGTGCCAGCAGCTCCACAGGTGGCAATCAGCCCCAGCATTTT
TRBJ2-6 | many | . | TRBV7-8 | CASSLGVHSGANVLTF | TGTGCCAGCAGCTTGGGGGTCCACTCTGGGGCCAACGTCCTGACTTTC
TRBJ2-3 | many | TRBD2 | TRBV12-3/TRBV12-4 | CASFRGADTQYF | TGTGCCAGCTTTCGGGGGGCAGATACGCAGTATTTT
TRBJ1-2 | many | . | TRBV7-2 | CASSPGDRQNYGYTF | TGTGCCAGCAGCCCTGGAGACAGGCAAAACTATGGCTACACCTTC
TRBJ2-3 | . | . | TRBV7-2 | CASTPQPVSDTQYF | TGTGCCAGCACCCCTCAACCAGTTTCGGATACGCAGTATTTT
TRBJ2-1 | few | . | TRBV27 | CASSFGNTYNEQFF | TGTGCCAGCAGTTTCGGCAACACCTACAATGAGCAGTTCTTC
TRBJ2-5 | . | . | TRBV30 | CAWSVGAGETQYF | TGTGCCTGGAGTGTTGGAGCTGGAGAGACCCAGTACTTC
TRBJ1-2 | many | TRBD1 | TRBV7-2 | CASSLSGQGARGYTF | TGTGCCAGCAGCTTATCCGGACAGGGGGCGAGGGGCTACACCTTC
TRBJ2-7 | . | TRBD2 | TRBV5-5 | CASSLGASGTYEQYF | TGTGCCAGCAGCTTGGGGGCTAGCGGAACCTACGAGCAGTACTTC
TRBJ1-2 | few | . | TRBV7-9 | CASSSSRGNYGYTF | TGTGCCAGCAGCTCCAGTCGGGGGAACTATGGCTACACCTTC
TRBJ2-4 | many | . | TRBV7-2 | CASSLSATLNIQYF | TGTGCCAGCAGCTTATCCGCCACCCTAAACATTCAGTACTTC
TRBJ2-5 | few | TRBD2 | TRBV12-3/TRBV12-4 | CASSQLAGSRETQYF | TGTGCCAGCAGCCAACTAGCGGGAAGTCGAGAGACCCAGTACTTC
TRBJ2-1 | . | . | TRBV6-1 | CATGKDPSYNEQFF | TGTGCCACCGGTAAAGACCCCTCCTACAATGAGCAGTTCTTC
TRBJ1-1 | . | . | TRBV7-6 | CASSRRGGGRTEAFF | TGTGCCAGCAGCCGGAGGGGGGGGGGGAGGACTGAAGCTTTCTTT
TRBJ2-4 | . | . | TRBV11-3 | CASSNQGTNIQYF | TGTGCCAGCAGTAACCAGGGCACAAACATTCAGTACTTC
TRBJ1-5 | once | TRBD1 | TRBV6-2/TRBV6-3 | CASRPSRGQGNQPQHF | TGTGCCAGCAGACCATCGAGGGGACAGGGAAATCAGCCCCAGCATTTT
TRBJ1-2 | many | . | TRBV7-2 | CASRGAFYGYTF | TGTGCCAGCAGGGGGGCATTCTATGGCTACACCTTC
TRBJ2-3 | . | TRBD1 | TRBV11-2 | CASRDRDRGTDTQYF | TGTGCCAGCAGGGACCGGGACAGGGGGACAGATACGCAGTATTTT
TRBJ2-1 | many | TRBD2 | TRBV12-3/TRBV12-4 | CASIPGLAAYNEQFF | TGTGCCAGCATCCCGGGACTAGCGGCCTACAATGAGCAGTTCTTC
TRBJ2-7 | few | TRBD2 | TRBV7-8 | CASSPKRGTYEQYF | TGTGCCAGCAGCCCGAAGCGGGGGACCTACGAGCAGTACTTC
TRBJ2-2 | few | . | TRBV11-2 | CASSLKFPGELFF | TGTGCCAGCAGCTTGAAGTTTCCCGGGGAGCTGTTTTTT
TRBJ2-7 | few | . | TRBV28 | CASSPGKNEQYF | TGTGCCAGCAGTCCCGGCAAGAACGAGCAGTACTTC
TRBJ2-3 | few | . | TRBV19 | CASSIRGSTDTQYF | TGTGCCAGTAGTATCCGAGGAAGCACAGATACGCAGTATTTT
TRBJ2-1 | few | TRBD2 | TRBV12-3/TRBV12-4 | CASRRRLAYNEQFF | TGTGCCAGCAGACGGAGACTAGCATACAATGAGCAGTTCTTC
TRBJ1-6 | . | . | TRBV27 | CASSLRTGGNSPLHF | TGTGCCAGCAGTCTACGTACGGGGGGTAATTCACCCCTCCACTTT
TRBJ2-1 | few | . | TRBV7-9 | CASSLAFGSPGAGNEQFF | TGTGCCAGCAGCTTAGCGTTCGGGTCACCGGGAGCCGGGAATGAGCAGTTCTTC